Listed here is a single T cell receptor beta chain. The antigen remains undetermined. The sample belongs to a study of cytomegalovirus exposure and HLA in healthy donors. The study's findings and limits: Later genetic work tied a missense DCLRE1C variant to beta-chain V and J trimming. For most TCR beta V segments, an earlier analysis put the productive rate at about 90% or about 30% of the time.

PCR was performed using 60 Vbeta and 13 Jbeta primers. Sequenced by immunoSEQ multiplex PCR; TCRdb stores in-frame clones only, minus some. The data contain about 140,000 clones, roughly 73% of them seen just once; the ten biggest clones take up around 3.2%. V lost 5 bases to trimming and J lost 9 bases, with 11 bases between them. CDR3 length: 12 residues. Germline V gives CDR1 LNHDA, CDR2 SQIVND (reference sequence). This clonotype originated in a man in his forties in good health and CMV-seronegative. The sequenced material came from PBMCs. V and J are TRBV19 and TRBJ1-3; the D gene is possibly TRBD1 (5 bases). CDR3 in DNA: TGTGCCAGTAGTCTCGGCCAGGGCACCATATATTTT. Amino acids: CASSLGQGTIYF.